The 18 T cell receptor beta chains listed next were all sequenced from one sample in a study of blood T cell repertoires in COVID-19. This table comes from immunoSEQ multiplex PCR, and its TCRdb copy is limited to in-frame clones, with some not included. The sample records some 200,000 clones, 84% being singletons. The sequencing sample was made of peripheral blood. The receptors were sampled from a young man with active or convalescent COVID-19.

This chain uses TRBV2 with TRBJ1-2, with 8 bases fitting TRBD1. Germline assignment: CDR1 SNHLY and CDR2 FYNNEI. J lost 4 bases, V lost 4 bases, and 8 bases had no gene match. This CDR3 contains 15 residues. The DNA of the CDR3 is TGTGCCAGCAGTGGGCAGGGGGCCGTCTTCTATGGCTACACCTTC. It yields the protein CASSGQGAVFYGYTF. Full variable domain (missing parts from reference TRBV2 and TRBJ1-2): EPEVTQTPSHQVTQMGQEVILRCVPISNHLYFYWYRQILGQKVEFLVSFYNNEISEKSEIFDDQFSVERPDGSNFTLKIRSTKLEDSAMYFCASSGQGAVFYGYTFGSGTRLTVV.

The V gene is TRBV19, the J gene TRBJ1-1, with a tentative D call TRBD1 (5 bases). CDR1 LNHDA and CDR2 SQIVND come from the germline V gene (reference sequence). This CDR3 region has 13 residues. Trimming left V 8 bases short and J 1 base short, with 11 bases between. The CDR3 sequence: CASSERGNTEAFF. The CDR3 bases are TGTGCCAGTTCCGAAAGGGGGAACACTGAAGCTTTCTTT.

V is TRBV24-1 and J is TRBJ2-1, with a weak D call TRBD1 (6 bases). The CDR3 is 15 amino acids. The V end was cut by 4 bases, the J end by 6 bases, with 15 bases between. Germline V gene lookup returns CDR1 KGHDR and CDR2 SFDVKD. CDR3 DNA sequence: TGTGCCACCAGTGACAACAGAGGACAGCTCAATGAGCAGTTCTTC. Protein product: CATSDNRGQLNEQFF.

This clone came up a few times. The chain recombines TRBV18 with TRBJ1-6, with TRBD1 matching 10 bases. CDR3 length: 18 residues. Looked up from germline, CDR1 is KGHSH and CDR2 is LQKENI. The J segment lost 0 bases and the V segment lost 3 bases, leaving 5 bases of the junction unmatched. The CDR3 DNA sequence: TGTGCCAGCTCACCGGACCGACAGGGGGCCTCCTATAATTCACCCCTCCACTTT. Its translation is CASSPDRQGASYNSPLHF. Full variable domain (rest looked up from reference TRBV18 and TRBJ1-6): NAGVMQNPRHLVRRRGQEARLRCSPMKGHSHVYWYRQLPEEGLKFMVYLQKENIIDESGMPKERFSAEFPKEGPSILRIQQVVRGDSAAYFCASSPDRQGASYNSPLHFGNGTRLTVT.

Only a few counts were recorded for this clone. This sequence joins TRBV3-1 (or the pseudogene TRBV3-2) and TRBJ1-6; the match to TRBD1 covers 10 bases. Germline V gene sequence: CDR1 LGHDT, CDR2 YNNKEL (reference sequence). Trimming cost V 6 bases and J 2 bases; bases outside gene matches: 10. The CDR3 spans 18 residues. CDR3 region: CASSPTGTGATYNSPLHF. CDR3 nucleotides: TGTGCCAGCAGTCCCACCGGGACAGGGGCTACCTATAATTCACCCCTCCACTTT.

This chain connects TRBV19 to TRBJ2-6, with TRBD2 as a possible D gene (5 bases). Trimming removed 6 bases from V and 1 base from J, with 10 bases in between. CDR3 length: 15 amino acids. Germline V CDR1 and CDR2: LNHDA, SQIVND (reference sequence). The CDR3 sequence is CASRRGSSGANVLTF. CDR3 nucleotide sequence: TGTGCCAGTAGAAGAGGGTCGTCTGGGGCCAACGTCCTGACTTTC. The full variable domain, in which reference TRBV19 and TRBJ2-6 provide the parts outside the CDR3, is DGGITQSPKYLFRKEGQNVTLSCEQNLNHDAMYWYRQDPGQGLRLIYYSQIVNDFQKGDIAEGYSVSREKKESFPLTVTSAQKNPTAFYLCASRRGSSGANVLTFGAGSRLTVL.

This chain uses TRBV19 with TRBJ2-1; a possible D gene is TRBD2 (5 bases). The CDR3 extends over 15 amino acids. Germline V gives CDR1 LNHDA, CDR2 SQIVND (reference sequence). Trimming shortened V by 6 bases and J by 7 bases, and 19 bases separated the two germline ends. The CDR3 region has the DNA TGTGCCAGTAGGCTCACTCCGGCTAGCAGTAATGAGCAGTTCTTC. Translating gives CASRLTPASSNEQFF.

The rearrangement uses TRBV2 and TRBJ2-5; TRBD2 matches at 13 bases. The CDR3 sequence is 18 residues long. V shed 4 bases and J 7 bases; nucleotides not matched to a gene: 15. Germline CDR1 is SNHLY and CDR2 is FYNNEI. As DNA, the CDR3 is TGTGCCAGCAGTGCAGGGACTAGCGGGACCCGATTAGGCGGGACCCAGTACTTC. This translates into CASSAGTSGTRLGGTQYF.

The chain links TRBV9 to TRBJ2-6; TRBD1 matches 9 bases. CDR1 SGDLS and CDR2 YYNGEE come from the germline V gene. After removal of 5 bases from V and 2 bases from J, the junction contained 5 bases not matched to a gene. The CDR3 extends over 16 amino acids. DNA of the CDR3: TGTGCCAGCAGTCCTACAGGGGGCCCTGGGGCCAACGTCCTGACTTTC. Translated: CASSPTGGPGANVLTF.

The chain links TRBV19 to TRBJ2-6; no reliable D call. The V gene's germline CDR1 is LNHDA and CDR2 SQIVND (reference sequence). This CDR3 contains 13 residues. Trimming stripped 5 bases from V and 2 bases from J, with 4 bases between. The CDR3: CASSAAGANVLTF. The CDR3 DNA reads as TGTGCCAGTAGTGCGGCTGGGGCCAACGTCCTGACTTTC.

The chain recombines TRBV28 with TRBJ1-5; TRBD1 matches 8 bases. The V gene end was trimmed by 5 bases and the J gene end by 0 bases; junction bases not matched to a gene: 12. Looked up from germline, CDR1 is MDHEN and CDR2 is SYDVKM. This CDR3 contains 18 residues. In DNA form, the CDR3 reads TGTGCCAGCAGTCGGCCACCTTTGGACAGGGATAGCAATCAGCCCCAGCATTTT. Protein: CASSRPPLDRDSNQPQHF.

This clone was seen more than once but under ten times. CDR3 sequence (DNA): TGTGCCAGCAGTACAATGCAGGGGGTGGGAAATCAGCCCCAGCATTTT. This codes for CASSTMQGVGNQPQHF. The chain carries TRBV6-6 and TRBJ1-5; 7 nucleotides align to TRBD1. The CDR3 extends over 16 amino acids. Germline values: CDR1 MNHNY, CDR2 SVGAGI (reference sequence). V was clipped by 5 bases and J by 4 bases; unmatched bases: 11.

J is TRBJ1-3 and V is TRBV11-2, with D tentatively TRBD1 (6 bases). The V gene lost 8 bases and the J gene lost 1 base, with 12 bases spanning the gap. There are 14 residues in the CDR3. Germline V gene lookup returns CDR1 SGHAT and CDR2 FQNNGV. Here the CDR3 DNA reads TGTGCCAGCTGGGCGGGGGCATCTGGAAACACCATATATTTT. Its protein product is CASWAGASGNTIYF.

The V gene is TRBV2, the J gene TRBJ2-2, with D possibly being TRBD1 (7 bases). The CDR3 covers 15 residues. Per the germline V gene, CDR1 is SNHLY and CDR2 is FYNNEI. Between the trimmed V and J ends, which lost 3 bases and 6 bases, there was a span of 14 bases. CDR3 amino acids: CASSEGGTAPGELFF. The CDR3 region has the DNA TGTGCCAGCAGTGAGGGCGGGACAGCGCCCGGGGAGCTGTTTTTT.

This chain uses TRBV3-1 (or the pseudogene TRBV3-2) with TRBJ2-1, with 9 bases matching TRBD2. J was trimmed by 8 bases and V by 4 bases; bases with no gene match: 9. This CDR3 region has 15 residues. The germline V gene encodes CDR1 LGHDT and CDR2 YNNKEL (reference sequence). The DNA for the CDR3 is TGTGCCAGCAGCCGGGACTCTAGCGGGGTGGATGAGCAGTTCTTC. This encodes CASSRDSSGVDEQFF.

The V and J genes are TRBV7-9 and TRBJ1-5, with 7 bases matching TRBD1. The CDR3 length is 15 residues. Trimming took 5 bases from V and 2 from J; bases not matched to a gene: 6. Per germline, CDR1 SEHNR and CDR2 FQNEAQ (reference sequence). For the CDR3, the DNA is TGTGCCAGCAGCACTACAGGGGCGGGCAATCAGCCCCAGCATTTT. Translation: CASSTTGAGNQPQHF.

This CDR3 reads CASSLGVGQGEFQPQHF. Written as DNA, the CDR3 is TGTGCCAGCAGCTTAGGGGTCGGACAGGGAGAGTTTCAGCCCCAGCATTTT. This chain joins TRBV11-2 and TRBJ1-5; the match to TRBD1 covers 8 bases. Looked up from germline, CDR1 is SGHAT and CDR2 is FQNNGV. V shed 1 base, J shed 6 bases, and the junction held 11 bases outside the gene matches. This CDR3 has 17 amino acids.

This chain links TRBV12-3 or TRBV12-4 with TRBJ1-1; possible D gene TRBD1, 5 bases. Trimming removed 3 bases from V and 4 bases from J, with 6 bases in between. This CDR3 comprises 12 residues. The DNA of the CDR3 is TGTGCCAGCAGTTTGACAGTCACTGAAGCTTTCTTT. Its translation is CASSLTVTEAFF.